Listed here are 17 T cell receptor beta chains from one sample, sequenced in a study of cytomegalovirus exposure and HLA in healthy donors. PCR was performed using 60 Vbeta and 13 Jbeta primers. Clones were sequenced by immunoSEQ multiplex PCR, and TCRdb holds only the in-frame ones, with some missing. The sample lists hundreds of thousands of clones, roughly 85% occurring once. Sequencing was done on a sample of PBMCs. These receptors were collected from a girl aged 2-10 years in good health and CMV-seronegative.

The V call is TRBV30, the J call TRBJ2-7; D unclear. The V end was cut by 0 bases, the J end by 2 bases, with 8 bases between. The CDR3 consists of 13 residues. Looked up from germline, CDR1 is GTSNPN and CDR2 is SVGIG (reference sequence). The DNA of the CDR3 is TGTGCCTGGAGTGTAAGCGCCGCCTACGAGCAGTACTTC. Amino acid sequence: CAWSVSAAYEQYF.

In its sample, this clone was seen once. Other DNA sequences in the same sample also yield this CDR3. The chain joins TRBV6-6 to TRBJ2-2; a weak D match, TRBD1 (6 bases). Trimming stripped 6 bases from V and 8 bases from J, with 10 bases between. This CDR3 region has 12 residues. The germline gives CDR1 MNHNY, CDR2 SVGAGI (reference sequence). CDR3: CASRPGTGELFF. CDR3 DNA sequence: TGTGCCAGCAGACCCGGGACAGGGGAGCTGTTTTTT.

The gene calls are TRBV19 and TRBJ1-4, with 8 bases aligning to TRBD1. The J segment lost 7 bases and the V segment lost 3 bases, leaving 7 bases of the junction unmatched. Germline-derived CDR1 and CDR2 are LNHDA and SQIVND (reference sequence). The CDR3 totals 15 residues. In DNA form, the CDR3 reads TGTGCCAGTAGTATCACGGCAGGGGGCTTTGAAAAACTGTTTTTT. Translating gives CASSITAGGFEKLFF.

V and J are TRBV6-5 and TRBJ1-1; the D gene is possibly TRBD1 (5 bases). The CDR3 spans 14 residues. V shed 2 bases and J shed 0 bases, with 7 bases lying between them. CDR1 is MNHEY, CDR2 SVGAGI, per germline. The CDR3, as DNA: TGTGCCAGCAGTTACGACAGTATGAACACTGAAGCTTTCTTT. Amino acid sequence: CASSYDSMNTEAFF.

Worth noting for this clone: Other DNA sequences in the sample encode the same CDR3. The V and J genes are TRBV27 and TRBJ1-2; D unclear. The CDR3 covers 14 residues. V dropped 5 bases and J dropped 8 bases, with 18 bases sitting between them. The V gene's germline CDR1 is MNHEY and CDR2 SMNVEV (reference sequence). The CDR3 DNA sequence: TGTGCCAGCAGTACCTATCTAGAGGCGGGAGGCTACACCTTC. Protein sequence: CASSTYLEAGGYTF.

The chain employs TRBV30 and TRBJ2-5, with D unclear. The J call is in doubt because the DNA end fits TRBJ2-7 better. Germline V gene sequence: CDR1 GTSNPN, CDR2 SVGIG (reference sequence). This CDR3 is 12 amino acids long. The CDR3 DNA sequence: TGTGCCTGGTCCTTCTCCCATAGCGAGCAGTACTTC. As protein: CAWSFSHSEQYF.

The rearrangement joins TRBV18 to TRBJ2-7; the D gene is possibly TRBD1 (6 bases). Between the trimmed V and J ends, which lost 3 bases and 1 base, there was a span of 16 bases. Germline CDR1 reads KGHSH; CDR2 reads LQKENI. The CDR3 is 16 amino acids. The CDR3 nucleotides are TGTGCCAGCTCACCTATTCTGGGGGCTGGGTCCTACGAGCAGTACTTC. Translating it yields CASSPILGAGSYEQYF.

V gene TRBV11-2 combines with J gene TRBJ2-7; D possibly corresponds to TRBD2 (6 bases). V was shortened by 5 bases and J by 3 bases, with 14 bases between the two germline ends. The CDR3 is made up of 14 amino acids. Germline CDR1 is SGHAT and CDR2 is FQNNGV. The CDR3 here is CASSNIGTLYEQYF. In nucleotides, the CDR3 is TGTGCCAGCAGCAACATCGGGACTCTCTACGAGCAGTACTTC.

The genes are TRBV7-2 and TRBJ2-2; D uncertain. The CDR3 covers 14 residues. V lost 3 bases and J 1 base, leaving 6 bases between the germline ends. Germline V lookup: CDR1 SGHTA, CDR2 FQGNSA. The CDR3 coding sequence is TGTGCCAGCAGCTTTTACAGGAACACCGGGGAGCTGTTTTTT. Encoded protein: CASSFYRNTGELFF.

V gene TRBV6-5 combines with J gene TRBJ1-1; a possible D gene is TRBD1 (5 bases). V was trimmed by 0 bases and J by 3 bases, leaving 14 bases between them. Germline V gives CDR1 MNHEY, CDR2 SVGAGI. The CDR3 is made up of 16 amino acids. CDR3 protein: CASSYSIGGEDTEAFF. The CDR3 DNA reads as TGTGCCAGCAGTTACTCGATTGGAGGGGAGGACACTGAAGCTTTCTTT.

The chain combines TRBV28 with TRBJ2-2, with TRBD2 matching 11 bases. Germline V gene sequence: CDR1 MDHEN, CDR2 SYDVKM. With V trimmed by 8 bases and J by 4 bases, 6 bases remained unmatched. The CDR3 extends over 15 amino acids. The CDR3 here is CASEATSGITGELFF. The CDR3 region has the DNA TGTGCCAGCGAGGCGACTAGCGGGATCACCGGGGAGCTGTTTTTT.

The rearrangement links TRBV2 to TRBJ2-3, with a weak D call TRBD1 (6 bases). Germline V gene sequence: CDR1 SNHLY, CDR2 FYNNEI. Trimming took 7 bases from V and 8 from J, leaving 16 bases between them. This CDR3 is 13 amino acids long. The DNA of the CDR3 is TGTGCCAGCAACCCACAGGGCTCGGGTACGCAGTATTTT. As protein: CASNPQGSGTQYF.

This chain connects TRBV27 to TRBJ1-1; D not certain. Germline values: CDR1 MNHEY, CDR2 SMNVEV (reference sequence). This CDR3 has 16 residues. The V end was cut by 2 bases, the J end by 5 bases, with 18 bases between. This chain's CDR3 is CASSLVGVATTTEAFF. The DNA of the CDR3 is TGTGCCAGCAGTTTAGTCGGGGTGGCGACGACTACTGAAGCTTTCTTT.

The V and J genes are TRBV11-2 and TRBJ2-2; possibly TRBD2 for D (6 bases). Germline V gives CDR1 SGHAT, CDR2 FQNNGV. The ends were cut back, 3 bases at V and 3 bases at J, with 11 bases in the middle. This CDR3 comprises 15 residues. The CDR3 DNA is TGTGCCAGCAGCTTCGGAGGGCGCTACACCGGGGAGCTGTTTTTT. This gives the protein CASSFGGRYTGELFF.

This clone was seen only a few times. V gene TRBV6-5 combines with J gene TRBJ1-3; D gene uncertain. Germline CDR1 and CDR2: MNHEY and SVGAGI. This CDR3 has 16 amino acids. V lost 2 bases and J 0 bases, leaving 11 bases between the germline ends. CDR3 in amino acids: CASSYAELSSGNTIYF. As DNA, the CDR3 is TGTGCCAGCAGTTACGCTGAGCTTAGCTCTGGAAACACCATATATTTT.

V gene TRBV5-8 combines with J gene TRBJ1-2; 11 nucleotides line up with TRBD1. The V segment lost 4 bases and the J segment 5 bases; nucleotides outside the gene matches: 4. This CDR3 region has 14 residues. Per germline, CDR1 SGHTS and CDR2 YDEGEE. The CDR3 sequence: CASSDGQGAYGYTF. CDR3 nucleotides: TGTGCCAGCAGCGACGGACAGGGGGCGTATGGCTACACCTTC.

The count of this clone is one. This sequence joins TRBV29-1 and TRBJ2-1; 9 bases align to TRBD2. CDR3 length: 15 amino acids. Trimming took 6 bases from V and 5 from J; bases not matched to a gene: 11. The germline V gene has CDR1 SQVTM and CDR2 ANQGSEA. The CDR3 DNA reads as TGCAGCGTCGAGGTCAGCGGGAGGAACCACAATGAGCAGTTCTTC. It translates to CSVEVSGRNHNEQFF.